This paragraph covers one T cell receptor (beta chain) sequence. Its antigen remains unknown. These data come from a study of T-cell reconstitution after alpha-beta-depleted transplantation in children. Study observations and caveats: Expanded graft clones numbering several hundred reportedly gave rise to alpha-beta T cells about two months after transplant. Newly generated T cells supplied most T-cell counts and diversity one year post-transplant. Surviving recipient T cells and intrathymic progenitors accounted for some patients' high TCRbeta diversity at day 60.

Germline V gene lookup returns CDR1 SGHVS and CDR2 FNYEAQ. V was trimmed by 5 bases and J by 4 bases, leaving 12 bases between them. This CDR3 region has 14 residues. TCRbeta library preparation incorporated unique molecular identifiers. One entry per CDR3 protein, called by TCRdb with MiXCR from the PCR reads. Of around 200,000 distinct CDR3 sequences listed, approximately 8.4% are singletons. This receptor was taken from a male patient aged 2 to 10 who had a stem cell transplant for acute myeloid leukemia, so the T cells may come from the graft donor. The specimen was PBMCs, mostly from graft donor cells, collected 360 days after TCRalphabeta/CD19-depleted stem cell transplant. The chain combines TRBV7-6 with TRBJ1-3, with D unresolved. CDR3 loop: CASSPVVSGNTIYF. CDR3 bases: TGTGCCAGCAGCCCCGTAGTCTCCGGAAACACCATATATTTT.